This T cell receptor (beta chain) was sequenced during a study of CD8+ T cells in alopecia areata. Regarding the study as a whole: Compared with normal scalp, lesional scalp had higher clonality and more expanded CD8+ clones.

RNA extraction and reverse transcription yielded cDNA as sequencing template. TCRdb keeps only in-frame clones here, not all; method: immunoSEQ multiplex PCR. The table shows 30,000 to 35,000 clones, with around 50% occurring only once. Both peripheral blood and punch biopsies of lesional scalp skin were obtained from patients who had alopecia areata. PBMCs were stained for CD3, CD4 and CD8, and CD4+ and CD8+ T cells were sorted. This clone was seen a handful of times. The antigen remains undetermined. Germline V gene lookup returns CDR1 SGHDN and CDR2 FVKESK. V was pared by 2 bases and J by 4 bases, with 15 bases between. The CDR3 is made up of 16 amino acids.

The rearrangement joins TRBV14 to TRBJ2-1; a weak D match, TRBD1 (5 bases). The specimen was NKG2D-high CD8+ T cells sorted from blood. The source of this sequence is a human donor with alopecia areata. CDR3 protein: CASSQRRGSGYNEQFF. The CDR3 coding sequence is TGTGCCAGCAGCCAACGAAGGGGATCAGGGTACAATGAGCAGTTCTTC.